These T cell receptor beta chains were read from a single sample in a study of cytomegalovirus exposure and HLA in healthy donors. Sequenced by immunoSEQ multiplex PCR; TCRdb stores in-frame clones only, minus some. The sample table sets out 50,000 to 75,000 clones. Sequencing was done on a sample of PBMCs. Source of these receptors: a woman under 30 in good health and CMV-seronegative. Each CDR3 is given with its conserved first and last residue. The D gene is left open where the match is weak.

j_call: TRBJ2-7
d_call: TRBD2
cdr3_length: 19
v_call: TRBV6-1
cdr3_aa: CASSERVGLLAGGLYEQYF
cdr3_nt: TGTGCCAGCAGTGAAAGGGTCGGGCTTCTAGCGGGAGGGCTCTACGAGCAGTACTTC

j_call: TRBJ1-5
d_call: NA
cdr3_length: 13
v_call: TRBV5-6
cdr3_aa: CASSPRLGQPQHF
cdr3_nt: TGTGCCAGCAGCCCAAGACTCGGGCAGCCCCAGCATTTT

j_call: TRBJ1-2
d_call: TRBD1
cdr3_length: 15
v_call: TRBV5-4
cdr3_aa: CASSSRDRAPYGYTF
cdr3_nt: TGTGCCAGCAGCTCGAGGGACAGGGCCCCCTATGGCTACACCTTC

j_call: TRBJ2-5
d_call: NA
cdr3_length: 14
v_call: TRBV5-1
cdr3_aa: CASSLESVGETQYF
cdr3_nt: TGCGCCAGCAGCTTGGAGAGCGTGGGAGAGACCCAGTACTTC

j_call: TRBJ2-1
d_call: NA
cdr3_length: 16
v_call: TRBV5-1
cdr3_aa: CASSLATRNLYNEQFF
cdr3_nt: TGCGCCAGCAGCTTGGCCACCAGGAACCTCTACAATGAGCAGTTCTTC

j_call: TRBJ2-3
d_call: NA
cdr3_length: 14
v_call: TRBV27
cdr3_aa: CASSPFIRTDTQYF
cdr3_nt: TGTGCCAGCAGTCCCTTCATCAGGACAGATACGCAGTATTTT

j_call: TRBJ2-7
d_call: NA
cdr3_length: 12
v_call: TRBV29-1
cdr3_aa: CSVATAPYEQYF
cdr3_nt: TGCAGCGTGGCGACAGCGCCCTACGAGCAGTACTTC

j_call: TRBJ2-5
d_call: NA
cdr3_length: 11
v_call: TRBV20-1
cdr3_aa: CSASKTGSQYF
cdr3_nt: TGCAGTGCTTCCAAGACCGGGTCCCAGTACTTC

j_call: TRBJ1-5
d_call: TRBD1
cdr3_length: 15
v_call: TRBV5-1
cdr3_aa: CASSPGQGSNQPQHF
cdr3_nt: TGCGCCAGCAGCCCCGGACAGGGTTCGAATCAGCCCCAGCATTTT

j_call: TRBJ1-1
d_call: NA
cdr3_length: 18
v_call: TRBV18
cdr3_aa: CASSPPSGWEGRNTEAFF
cdr3_nt: TGTGCCAGCTCACCTCCGAGCGGCTGGGAAGGGCGGAACACTGAAGCTTTCTTT

j_call: TRBJ1-4
d_call: TRBD1
cdr3_length: 15
v_call: TRBV30
cdr3_aa: CAWSFPGQGFEKLFF
cdr3_nt: TGTGCCTGGAGTTTTCCGGGACAGGGGTTTGAAAAACTGTTTTTT

j_call: TRBJ2-1
d_call: TRBD2
cdr3_length: 12
v_call: TRBV7-9
cdr3_aa: CASSRTSDEQFF
cdr3_nt: TGTGCCAGCAGCCGTACTAGCGATGAGCAGTTCTTC

j_call: TRBJ1-5
d_call: NA
cdr3_length: 12
v_call: TRBV10-3
cdr3_aa: CAIGGGGQPQHF
cdr3_nt: TGTGCCATCGGGGGGGGAGGCCAGCCCCAGCATTTT

j_call: TRBJ2-7
d_call: TRBD1
cdr3_length: 14
v_call: TRBV9
cdr3_aa: CASSVRDSADEQYF
cdr3_nt: TGTGCCAGCAGCGTTCGGGACAGTGCCGACGAGCAGTACTTC

j_call: TRBJ1-6
d_call: NA
cdr3_length: 13
v_call: TRBV5-1
cdr3_aa: CAGVSRTNSPLHF
cdr3_nt: TGCGCCGGCGTGAGCAGGACAAATTCACCCCTCCACTTT

j_call: TRBJ1-4
d_call: NA
cdr3_length: 14
v_call: TRBV5-1
cdr3_aa: CASSFEGLREKLFF
cdr3_nt: TGCGCCAGCAGCTTCGAAGGACTTAGGGAAAAACTGTTTTTT

j_call: TRBJ2-2
d_call: NA
cdr3_length: 12
v_call: TRBV6-5
cdr3_aa: CASSFFTGELFF
cdr3_nt: TGTGCCAGCAGTTTCTTCACCGGGGAGCTGTTTTTT

j_call: TRBJ2-2
d_call: TRBD2
cdr3_length: 15
v_call: TRBV6-4
cdr3_aa: CASSWTSENTGELFF
cdr3_nt: TGTGCCAGCAGCTGGACTAGCGAGAACACCGGGGAGCTGTTTTTT

j_call: TRBJ1-2
d_call: NA
cdr3_length: 12
v_call: TRBV28
cdr3_aa: CASSPYDYGYTF
cdr3_nt: TGTGCCAGCAGTCCTTATGACTATGGCTACACCTTC

j_call: TRBJ2-3
d_call: NA
cdr3_length: 14
v_call: TRBV9
cdr3_aa: CASSVDYPPDTQYF
cdr3_nt: TGTGCCAGCAGCGTAGACTACCCCCCGGATACGCAGTATTTT

j_call: TRBJ2-2
d_call: NA
cdr3_length: 13
v_call: TRBV2
cdr3_aa: CASSRPRGGELFF
cdr3_nt: TGTGCCAGCAGTCGACCCCGGGGGGGGGAGCTGTTTTTT

j_call: TRBJ2-5
d_call: TRBD1
cdr3_length: 12
v_call: TRBV7-2
cdr3_aa: CASRGQGETQYF
cdr3_nt: TGTGCCAGCAGGGGACAGGGGGAGACCCAGTACTTC

j_call: TRBJ1-2
d_call: NA
cdr3_length: 13
v_call: TRBV19
cdr3_aa: CASVSSEFYGYTF
cdr3_nt: TGTGCCAGTGTCTCGTCGGAGTTCTATGGCTACACCTTC

j_call: TRBJ1-4
d_call: NA
cdr3_length: 15
v_call: TRBV5-1
cdr3_aa: CASSTWAPEVEKLFF
cdr3_nt: TGCGCCAGCAGCACCTGGGCCCCGGAGGTTGAAAAACTGTTTTTT

j_call: TRBJ1-1
d_call: TRBD1
cdr3_length: 15
v_call: TRBV11-2
cdr3_aa: CASSWTGSMNTEAFF
cdr3_nt: TGTGCCAGCAGCTGGACAGGGAGCATGAACACTGAAGCTTTCTTT

j_call: TRBJ2-7
d_call: TRBD1
cdr3_length: 16
v_call: TRBV23-1
cdr3_aa: CATHIGTGTGRYEQYF
cdr3_nt: TGCGCCACCCACATTGGGACCGGGACAGGACGCTACGAGCAGTACTTC

j_call: TRBJ2-1
d_call: NA
cdr3_length: 14
v_call: TRBV15
cdr3_aa: CATSTQGMNNEQFF
cdr3_nt: TGTGCCACCAGCACCCAGGGGATGAACAATGAGCAGTTCTTC

j_call: TRBJ1-4
d_call: NA
cdr3_length: 16
v_call: TRBV15
cdr3_aa: CATSRGSAGGNEKLFF
cdr3_nt: TGTGCCACCAGCAGAGGGTCGGCGGGGGGGAATGAAAAACTGTTTTTT

j_call: TRBJ1-1
d_call: NA
cdr3_length: 13
v_call: TRBV6-4
cdr3_aa: CASSDSRGTEAFF
cdr3_nt: TGTGCCAGCAGTGACTCAAGGGGCACTGAAGCTTTCTTT

j_call: TRBJ1-1
d_call: NA
cdr3_length: 16
v_call: TRBV9
cdr3_aa: CASSVDAGLMNTEAFF
cdr3_nt: TGTGCCAGCAGCGTAGACGCAGGACTCATGAACACTGAAGCTTTCTTT

j_call: TRBJ2-7
d_call: NA
cdr3_length: 16
v_call: TRBV6-6
cdr3_aa: CASSANQGPLRGEQYF
cdr3_nt: TGTGCCAGCAGTGCAAATCAGGGGCCCCTGAGGGGCGAGCAGTACTTC

j_call: TRBJ2-5
d_call: TRBD2
cdr3_length: 18
v_call: TRBV7-9
cdr3_aa: CASSSLVSSGGAGETQYF
cdr3_nt: TGTGCCAGCAGCTCCCTGGTTTCTAGCGGGGGGGCCGGGGAGACCCAGTACTTC

j_call: TRBJ2-6
d_call: NA
cdr3_length: 14
v_call: TRBV6-5
cdr3_aa: CASRTEAGANVLTF
cdr3_nt: TGTGCCAGCAGGACAGAGGCTGGGGCCAACGTCCTGACTTTC

j_call: TRBJ1-2
d_call: NA
cdr3_length: 16
v_call: TRBV13
cdr3_aa: CASSLGGVSPRYGYTF
cdr3_nt: TGTGCCAGCAGCTTAGGCGGAGTTTCGCCTAGGTATGGCTACACCTTC

j_call: TRBJ1-5
d_call: NA
cdr3_length: 14
v_call: TRBV18
cdr3_aa: CASSPPGSNQPQHF
cdr3_nt: TGTGCCAGCTCACCTCCGGGTAGCAATCAGCCCCAGCATTTT

j_call: TRBJ2-4
d_call: TRBD2
cdr3_length: 15
v_call: TRBV19
cdr3_aa: CASNLGLAGDAIQYF
cdr3_nt: TGTGCCAGTAACCTTGGACTAGCGGGAGATGCCATTCAGTACTTC

j_call: TRBJ2-7
d_call: NA
cdr3_length: 15
v_call: TRBV5-1
cdr3_aa: CASSLVGVLGGEQYF
cdr3_nt: TGCGCCAGCAGCTTGGTTGGGGTATTAGGAGGGGAGCAGTACTTC

j_call: TRBJ2-1
d_call: TRBD2
cdr3_length: 16
v_call: TRBV4-1
cdr3_aa: CASSRMGGARSNEQFF
cdr3_nt: TGCGCCAGCAGCCGAATGGGAGGGGCCAGGTCGAATGAGCAGTTCTTC

j_call: TRBJ1-5
d_call: NA
cdr3_length: 12
v_call: TRBV7-9
cdr3_aa: CASSLYHQPQHF
cdr3_nt: TGTGCCAGCAGCTTATATCATCAGCCCCAGCATTTT

j_call: TRBJ1-2
d_call: NA
cdr3_length: 12
v_call: TRBV29-1
cdr3_aa: CSTRDTIYGYTF
cdr3_nt: TGCAGCACTAGGGACACCATCTATGGCTACACCTTC

j_call: TRBJ2-3
d_call: NA
cdr3_length: 14
v_call: TRBV10-3
cdr3_aa: CAISPSGSTDTQYF
cdr3_nt: TGTGCCATCAGCCCCTCGGGGTCCACAGATACGCAGTATTTT

j_call: TRBJ2-5
d_call: NA
cdr3_length: 15
v_call: TRBV7-9
cdr3_aa: CASSLDWGRGETQYF
cdr3_nt: TGTGCCAGCAGCTTAGACTGGGGTCGGGGAGAGACCCAGTACTTC

j_call: TRBJ2-1
d_call: TRBD2
cdr3_length: 13
v_call: TRBV6-5
cdr3_aa: CASSKRGAGEQFF
cdr3_nt: TGTGCCAGCAGTAAGCGGGGCGCCGGTGAGCAGTTCTTC

j_call: TRBJ2-3
d_call: TRBD2
cdr3_length: 20
v_call: TRBV6-4
cdr3_aa: CASSEFPSSGGQSNTDTQYF
cdr3_nt: TGTGCCAGCAGTGAATTCCCTTCTAGCGGGGGTCAATCTAACACAGATACGCAGTATTTT

j_call: TRBJ2-3
d_call: NA
cdr3_length: 12
v_call: TRBV29-1
cdr3_aa: CSVGQGTDTQYF
cdr3_nt: TGCAGCGTTGGGCAGGGCACAGATACGCAGTATTTT

j_call: TRBJ2-7
d_call: TRBD1
cdr3_length: 15
v_call: TRBV18
cdr3_aa: CASSPGTGGVDEQYF
cdr3_nt: TGTGCCAGCTCACCTGGGACAGGGGGCGTGGACGAGCAGTACTTC